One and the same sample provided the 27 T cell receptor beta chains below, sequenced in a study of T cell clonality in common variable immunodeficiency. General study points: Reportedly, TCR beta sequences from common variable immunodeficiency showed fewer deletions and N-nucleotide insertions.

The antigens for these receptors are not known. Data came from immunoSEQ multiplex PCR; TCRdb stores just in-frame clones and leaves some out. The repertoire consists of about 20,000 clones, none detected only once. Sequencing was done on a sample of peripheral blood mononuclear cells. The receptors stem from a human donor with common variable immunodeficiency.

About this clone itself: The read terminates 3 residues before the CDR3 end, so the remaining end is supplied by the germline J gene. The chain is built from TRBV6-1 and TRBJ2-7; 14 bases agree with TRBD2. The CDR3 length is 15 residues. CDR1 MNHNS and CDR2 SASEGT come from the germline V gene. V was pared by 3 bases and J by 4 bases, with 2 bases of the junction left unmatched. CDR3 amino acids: CASSDGTSGSYEQYF. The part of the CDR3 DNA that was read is TGTGCCAGCAGTGACGGGACTAGCGGGAGTTACGAG.

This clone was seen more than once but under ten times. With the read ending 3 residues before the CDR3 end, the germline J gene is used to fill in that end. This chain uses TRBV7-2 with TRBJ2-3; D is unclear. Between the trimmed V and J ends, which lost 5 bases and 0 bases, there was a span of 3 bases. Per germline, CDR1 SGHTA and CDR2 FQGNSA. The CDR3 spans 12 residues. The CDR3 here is CASSPSTDTQYF. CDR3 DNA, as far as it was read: TGTGCCAGCAGCCCGAGCACAGATACG.

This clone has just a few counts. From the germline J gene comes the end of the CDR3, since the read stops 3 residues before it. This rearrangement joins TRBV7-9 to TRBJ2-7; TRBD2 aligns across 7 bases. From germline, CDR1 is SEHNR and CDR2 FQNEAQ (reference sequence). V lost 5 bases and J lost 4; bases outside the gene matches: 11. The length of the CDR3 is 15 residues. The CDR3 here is CASSREDIPVYEQYF. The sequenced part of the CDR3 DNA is TGTGCCAGCAGCCGGGAGGACATCCCAGTTTACGAG.

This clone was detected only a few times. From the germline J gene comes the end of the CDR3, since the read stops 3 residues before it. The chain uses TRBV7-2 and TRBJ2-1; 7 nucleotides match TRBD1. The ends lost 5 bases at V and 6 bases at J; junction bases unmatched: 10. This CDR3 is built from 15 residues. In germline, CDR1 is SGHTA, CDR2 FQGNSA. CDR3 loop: CASSPGQVDFNEQFF. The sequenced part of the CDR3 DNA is TGTGCCAGCAGCCCCGGACAGGTTGATTTCAATGAG.

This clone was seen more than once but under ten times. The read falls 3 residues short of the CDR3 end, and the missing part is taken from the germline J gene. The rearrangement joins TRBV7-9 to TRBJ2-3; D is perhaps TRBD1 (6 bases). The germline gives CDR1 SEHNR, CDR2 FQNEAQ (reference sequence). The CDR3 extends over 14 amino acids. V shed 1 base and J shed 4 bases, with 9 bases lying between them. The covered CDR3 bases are TGTGCCAGCAGCTTAGGGGACACCGCAGATACG. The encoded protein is CASSLGDTADT. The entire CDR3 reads CASSLGDTADTQYF.

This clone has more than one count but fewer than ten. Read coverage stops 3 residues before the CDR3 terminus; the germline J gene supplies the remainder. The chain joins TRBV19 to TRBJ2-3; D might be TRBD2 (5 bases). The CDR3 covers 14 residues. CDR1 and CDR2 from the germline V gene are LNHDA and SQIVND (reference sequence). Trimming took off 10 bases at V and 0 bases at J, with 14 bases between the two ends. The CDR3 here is CATTTGSSTDTQYF. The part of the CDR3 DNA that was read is TGTGCCACAACGACGGGGTCTAGCACAGATACG.

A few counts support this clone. The DNA read from the CDR3 is TGTGCCAGCAGCACGACAGGGAAAGAGACC. This codes for CASSTTGKET. The entire CDR3 is CASSTTGKETQYF. The rearrangement links TRBV7-8 to TRBJ2-5, with 7 nucleotides matching TRBD1. The read stops 3 residues short of the end of the CDR3; the missing end is completed from the germline J gene. The J segment lost 3 bases and the V segment lost 5 bases, leaving 3 bases of the junction unmatched. This CDR3 contains 13 residues. Germline V gives CDR1 SGHVS, CDR2 FQNEAQ.

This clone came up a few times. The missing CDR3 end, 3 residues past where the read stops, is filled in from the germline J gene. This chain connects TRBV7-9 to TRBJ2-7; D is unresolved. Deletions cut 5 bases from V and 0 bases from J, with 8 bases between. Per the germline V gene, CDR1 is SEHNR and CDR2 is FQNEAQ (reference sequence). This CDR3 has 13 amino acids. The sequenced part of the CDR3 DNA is TGTGCCAGCAGCCCGAGAGGCTCCTACGAG. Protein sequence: CASSPRGSYE. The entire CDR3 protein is CASSPRGSYEQYF.

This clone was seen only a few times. CDR3 residues: CASSPLPDRRNQPQHF. CDR3 bases read: TGTGCCAGTAGTCCTCTCCCTGACAGACGCAATCAGCCC. The chain recombines TRBV19 with TRBJ1-5, with D possibly TRBD1 on 5 matching bases. The read finishes 3 residues shy of the CDR3 end, and the germline J gene is used to complete it. Trimming shortened V by 5 bases and J by 2 bases, and 16 bases separated the two germline ends. The CDR3 spans 16 residues. The V gene's germline CDR1 is LNHDA and CDR2 SQIVND (reference sequence). Full variable domain (remainder filled in from reference TRBV19 and TRBJ1-5): DGGITQSPKYLFRKEGQNVTLSCEQNLNHDAMYWYRQDPGQGLRLIYYSQIVNDFQKGDIAEGYSVSREKKESFPLTVTSAQKNPTAFYLCASSPLPDRRNQPQHFGDGTRLSIL.

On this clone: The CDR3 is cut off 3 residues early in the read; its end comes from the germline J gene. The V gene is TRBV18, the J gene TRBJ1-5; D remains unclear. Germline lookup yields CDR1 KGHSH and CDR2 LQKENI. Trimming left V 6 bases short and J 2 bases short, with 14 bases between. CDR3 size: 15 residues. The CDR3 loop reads CASSLVPGGNQPQHF. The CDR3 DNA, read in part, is TGTGCCAGCTCTCTTGTCCCGGGTGGCAATCAGCCC.

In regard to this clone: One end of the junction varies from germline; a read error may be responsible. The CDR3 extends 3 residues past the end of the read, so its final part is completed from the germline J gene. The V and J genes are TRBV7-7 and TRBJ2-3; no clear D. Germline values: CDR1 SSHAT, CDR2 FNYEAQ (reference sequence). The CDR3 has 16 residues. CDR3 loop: CASSPRPMRSSDTQYF. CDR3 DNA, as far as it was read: TGTGCTAGCAGCCCCCGGCCTATGCGGTCCTCGGATACG.

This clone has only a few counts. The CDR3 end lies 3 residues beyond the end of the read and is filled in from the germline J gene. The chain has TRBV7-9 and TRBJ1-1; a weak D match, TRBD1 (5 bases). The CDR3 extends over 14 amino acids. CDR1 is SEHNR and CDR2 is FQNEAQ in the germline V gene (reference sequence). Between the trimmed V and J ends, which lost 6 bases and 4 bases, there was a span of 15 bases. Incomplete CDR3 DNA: TGTGCCAGCAGTGGCGGTGAGCAGGGCACTGAA. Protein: CASSGGEQGTE. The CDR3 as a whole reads CASSGGEQGTEAFF. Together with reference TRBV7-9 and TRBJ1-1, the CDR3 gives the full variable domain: DTGVSQNPRHKITKRGQNVTFRCDPISEHNRLYWYRQTLGQGPEFLTYFQNEAQLEKSRLLSDRFSAERPKGSFSTLEIQRTEQGDSAMYLCASSGGEQGTEAFFGQGTRLTVV.

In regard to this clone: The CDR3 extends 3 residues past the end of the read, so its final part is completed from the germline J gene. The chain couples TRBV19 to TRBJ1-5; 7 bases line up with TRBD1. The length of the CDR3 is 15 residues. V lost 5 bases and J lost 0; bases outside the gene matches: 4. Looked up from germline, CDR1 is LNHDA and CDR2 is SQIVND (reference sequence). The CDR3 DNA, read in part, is TGTGCCAGTAGTGCGGGACAGCTTAGCAATCAGCCC. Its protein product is CASSAGQLSNQP. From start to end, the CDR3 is CASSAGQLSNQPQHF.

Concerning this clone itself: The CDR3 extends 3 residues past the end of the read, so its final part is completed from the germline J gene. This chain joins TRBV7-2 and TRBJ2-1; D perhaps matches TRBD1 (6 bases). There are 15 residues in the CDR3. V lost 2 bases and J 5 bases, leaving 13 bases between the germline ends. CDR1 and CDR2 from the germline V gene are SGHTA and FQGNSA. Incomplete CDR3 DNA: TGTGCCAGCAGCTTAAGGCGGCAGGGGAACAATGAG. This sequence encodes CASSLRRQGNNE. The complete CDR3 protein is CASSLRRQGNNEQFF.

CDR3 in amino acids: CASSPFQGTEAFF. CDR3 bases read: TGTGCCAGCTCACCGTTCCAGGGCACTGAA. The chain carries TRBV18 and TRBJ1-1, with D tentatively TRBD1 (5 bases). The read is 3 residues too short to cover the CDR3 end, so that end is filled in from the germline J gene. Germline assignment: CDR1 KGHSH and CDR2 LQKENI. Trimming pared 3 bases from V and 4 bases from J, leaving 9 bases between. CDR3 size: 13 residues.

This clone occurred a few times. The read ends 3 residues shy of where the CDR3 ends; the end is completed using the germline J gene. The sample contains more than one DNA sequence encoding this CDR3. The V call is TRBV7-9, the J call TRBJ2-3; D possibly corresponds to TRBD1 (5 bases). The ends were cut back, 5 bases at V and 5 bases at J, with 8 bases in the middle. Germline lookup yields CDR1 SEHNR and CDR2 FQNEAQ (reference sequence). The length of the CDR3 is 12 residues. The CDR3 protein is CASSPRGDTQYF. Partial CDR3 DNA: TGTGCCAGCAGCCCTAGGGGAGATACG.

The CDR3 loop reads CASAQGTWGYGYTF. CDR3 bases read: TGTGCCAGCGCCCAGGGGACGTGGGGCTATGGC. The chain carries TRBV2 and TRBJ1-2; the D gene is possibly TRBD1 (6 bases). Sequencing ends 3 residues short of the CDR3 end; the germline J gene provides the rest. The V end was cut by 8 bases, the J end by 4 bases, with 17 bases between. The CDR3 is 14 residues long. Per germline, CDR1 SNHLY and CDR2 FYNNEI.

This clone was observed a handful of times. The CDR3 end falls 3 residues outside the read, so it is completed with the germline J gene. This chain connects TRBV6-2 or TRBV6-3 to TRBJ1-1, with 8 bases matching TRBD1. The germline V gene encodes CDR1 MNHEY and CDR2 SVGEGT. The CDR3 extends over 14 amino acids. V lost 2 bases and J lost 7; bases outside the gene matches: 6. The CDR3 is CASSYQGATVEAFF. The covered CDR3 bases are TGTGCCAGCAGTTACCAGGGGGCCACAGTTGAA.

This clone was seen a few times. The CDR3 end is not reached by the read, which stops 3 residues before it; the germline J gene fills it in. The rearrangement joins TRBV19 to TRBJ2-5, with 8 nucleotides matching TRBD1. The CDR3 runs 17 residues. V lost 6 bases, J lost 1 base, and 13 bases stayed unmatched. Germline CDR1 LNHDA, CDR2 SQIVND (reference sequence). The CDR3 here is CASSNLRTGYGQETQYF. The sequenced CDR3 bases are TGTGCCAGTAGCAACCTGAGGACAGGGTACGGCCAAGAGACC.

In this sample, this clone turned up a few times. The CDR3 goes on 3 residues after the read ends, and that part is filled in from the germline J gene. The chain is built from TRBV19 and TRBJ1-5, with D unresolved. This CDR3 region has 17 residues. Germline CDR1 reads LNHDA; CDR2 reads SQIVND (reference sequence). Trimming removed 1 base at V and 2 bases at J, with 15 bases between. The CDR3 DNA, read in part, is TGTGCCAGTAGTATAGTCGCGGGGAGTTGGGGCAATCAGCCC. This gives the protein CASSIVAGSWGNQP. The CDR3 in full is CASSIVAGSWGNQPQHF.

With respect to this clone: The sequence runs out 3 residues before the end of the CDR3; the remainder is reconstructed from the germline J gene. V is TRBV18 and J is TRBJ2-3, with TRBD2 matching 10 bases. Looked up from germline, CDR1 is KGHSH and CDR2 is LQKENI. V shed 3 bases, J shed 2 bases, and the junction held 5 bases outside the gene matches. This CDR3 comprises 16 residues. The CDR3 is CASSPGAGGITDTQYF. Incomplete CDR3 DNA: TGTGCCAGCTCACCGGGAGCGGGAGGGATCACAGATACG.

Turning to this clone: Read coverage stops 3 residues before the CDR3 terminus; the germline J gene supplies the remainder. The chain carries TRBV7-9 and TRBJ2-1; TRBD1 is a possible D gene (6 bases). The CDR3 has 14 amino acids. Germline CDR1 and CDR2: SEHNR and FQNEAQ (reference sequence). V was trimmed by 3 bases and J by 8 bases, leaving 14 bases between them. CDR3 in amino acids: CASSFTRQADEQFF. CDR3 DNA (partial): TGTGCCAGCAGCTTTACCCGACAGGCCGATGAG.

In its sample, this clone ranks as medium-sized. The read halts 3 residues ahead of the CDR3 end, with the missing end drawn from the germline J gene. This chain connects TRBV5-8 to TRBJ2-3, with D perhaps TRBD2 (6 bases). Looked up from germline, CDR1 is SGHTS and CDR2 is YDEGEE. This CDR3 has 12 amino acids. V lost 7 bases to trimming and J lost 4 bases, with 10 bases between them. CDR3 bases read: TGTGCCAGCGCGGGGCCCGCAGATACG. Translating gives CASAGPADT. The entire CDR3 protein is CASAGPADTQYF. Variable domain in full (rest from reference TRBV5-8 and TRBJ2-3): EAGVTQSPTHLIKTRGQQATLRCSPISGHTSVYWYQQALGLGLQFLLWYDEGEERNRGNFPPRFSGRQFPNYSSELNVNALELEDSALYLCASAGPADTQYFGPGTRLTVL.

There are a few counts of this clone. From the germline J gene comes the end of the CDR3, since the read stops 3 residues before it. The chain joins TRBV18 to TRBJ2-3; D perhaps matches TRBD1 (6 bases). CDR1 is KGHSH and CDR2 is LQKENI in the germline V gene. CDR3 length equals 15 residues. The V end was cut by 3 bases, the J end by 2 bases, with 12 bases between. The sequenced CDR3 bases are TGTGCCAGCTCACCGGCAGGGGATCCCACAGATACG. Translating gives CASSPAGDPTDT. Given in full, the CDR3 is CASSPAGDPTDTQYF.

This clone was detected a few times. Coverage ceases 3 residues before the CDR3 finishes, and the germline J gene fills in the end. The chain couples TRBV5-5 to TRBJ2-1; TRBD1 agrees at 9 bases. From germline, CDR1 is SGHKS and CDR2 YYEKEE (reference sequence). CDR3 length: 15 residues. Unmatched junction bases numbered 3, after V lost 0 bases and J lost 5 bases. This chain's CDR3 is CASSLGQGVDNEQFF. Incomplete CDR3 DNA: TGTGCCAGCAGCTTGGGACAGGGGGTAGACAATGAG.

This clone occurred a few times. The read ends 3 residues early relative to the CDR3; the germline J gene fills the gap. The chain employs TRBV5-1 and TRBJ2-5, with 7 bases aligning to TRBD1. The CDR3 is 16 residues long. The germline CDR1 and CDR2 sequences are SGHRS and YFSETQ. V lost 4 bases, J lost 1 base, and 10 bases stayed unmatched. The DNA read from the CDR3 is TGCGCCAGCAGCCCAGGACAGGCACGGCTCCAAGAGACC. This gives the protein CASSPGQARLQET. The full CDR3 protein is CASSPGQARLQETQYF.

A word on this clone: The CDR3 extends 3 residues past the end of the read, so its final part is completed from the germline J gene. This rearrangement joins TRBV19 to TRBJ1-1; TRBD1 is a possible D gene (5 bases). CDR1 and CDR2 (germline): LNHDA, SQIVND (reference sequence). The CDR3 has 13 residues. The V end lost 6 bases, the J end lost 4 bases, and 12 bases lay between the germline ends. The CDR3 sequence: CASRTRGGTEAFF. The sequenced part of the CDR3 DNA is TGTGCCAGTAGGACAAGGGGAGGCACTGAA.